The 22 T cell receptor beta chains reported below all come from one sample, sequenced in a study of spatial heterogeneity in lung cancer. Study outcomes and limitations: The number of expanded tumor alpha and beta chains correlated with mutation number.

TCRdb ran MiXCR on the 5' RACE reads and lists one entry per CDR3 protein. The data hold about 13,000 distinct CDR3 sequences, with roughly 2.9% observed a single time. This sample's time point: sample taken at primary tumor resection. Their target antigens are unknown. The sample consisted of lung tumor tissue, taken at surgery. These receptors came from a male donor with early-stage non-small cell lung cancer.

This clonotype appeared many times. CDR3 bases: TGTGCCAGCAGCCCTCACAACTCGAACACCGGGGAGCTGTTTTTT. It yields the protein CASSPHNSNTGELFF. The chain links TRBV9 to TRBJ2-2, with D hard to call. The V gene lost 4 bases and the J gene lost 0 bases, with 10 bases spanning the gap. The CDR3 runs 15 residues. Germline CDR1 reads SGDLS; CDR2 reads YYNGEE.

This clonotype has ten or more counts. The rearrangement uses TRBV28 and TRBJ1-6; D not resolved. The germline V gene encodes CDR1 MDHEN and CDR2 SYDVKM. The V and J ends lost 5 bases and 7 bases respectively, with 9 bases between them. The CDR3 is made up of 13 amino acids. The CDR3 here is CASSPRQNSPLHF. CDR3 bases: TGTGCCAGCAGTCCTCGACAAAATTCACCCCTCCACTTT.

This clonotype came up many times. The genes are TRBV12-3 or TRBV12-4 and TRBJ1-2, with D tentatively TRBD1 (5 bases). The CDR3 spans 14 residues. The germline V and J ends were trimmed by 6 bases and 3 bases, with 14 bases remaining between them. The CDR3 reads CASSLGPQDYGYTF. The CDR3 nucleotides read TGTGCCAGCAGCCTGGGACCGCAGGACTATGGCTACACCTTC.

Many counts were recorded for this clonotype. The chain carries TRBV10-1 and TRBJ2-7, with 9 bases identical to TRBD2. The germline V gene has CDR1 WNHNN and CDR2 SYGVQD (reference sequence). The J segment lost 0 bases and the V segment lost 2 bases, leaving 2 bases of the junction unmatched. The CDR3 is 15 residues long. CDR3 sequence: CASSELAGSSYEQYF. The DNA of the CDR3 is TGCGCCAGCAGTGAGCTAGCGGGGAGCTCCTACGAGCAGTACTTC.

There are many counts of this clonotype. This chain links TRBV7-8 with TRBJ2-5; D ambiguous. Germline V gives CDR1 SGHVS, CDR2 FQNEAQ. V dropped 5 bases and J dropped 5 bases, with 6 bases sitting between them. The CDR3 is 11 amino acids. DNA for the CDR3: TGTGCCAGCAGCCAGATGGAGACCCAGTACTTC. It yields the protein CASSQMETQYF.

This clonotype was observed at least ten times. This chain joins TRBV4-1 and TRBJ1-5; a weak D match, TRBD1 (6 bases). The CDR3 is 17 residues long. V was shortened by 0 bases and J by 0 bases, with 12 bases between the two germline ends. The V gene's germline CDR1 is MGHRA and CDR2 YSYEKL. The CDR3 DNA sequence: TGCGCCAGCAGCCAAGATCACGGGACATTTAGCAATCAGCCCCAGCATTTT. Protein product: CASSQDHGTFSNQPQHF.

This clonotype was recorded many times. This chain links TRBV6-5 with TRBJ1-5; no reliable D call. CDR3 length: 13 residues. Trimming cost V 0 bases and J 5 bases, with 5 bases left between them. Germline assignment: CDR1 MNHEY and CDR2 SVGAGI. The chain's CDR3 is CASSYSTDQPQHF. The DNA for the CDR3 is TGTGCCAGCAGTTACTCTACGGATCAGCCCCAGCATTTT.

This clonotype was found many times. The chain employs TRBV3-1 and TRBJ1-4; D is possibly TRBD1 (5 bases). This CDR3 region has 16 residues. Germline V lookup: CDR1 LGHDT, CDR2 YNNKEL (reference sequence). The V gene lost 4 bases and the J gene lost 0 bases, with 12 bases spanning the gap. CDR3 in amino acids: CASSPGGRSTNEKLFF. Here the CDR3 DNA reads TGTGCCAGCAGCCCGGGGGGGAGGTCAACTAATGAAAAACTGTTTTTT.

As to this clonotype: This may arise from a read error, as a much more abundant clone is one base away. V gene TRBV14 combines with J gene TRBJ2-5; TRBD2 is a possible D gene (5 bases). TRBJ2-1 explains the end of the DNA better; the J call may be wrong. Per the germline V gene, CDR1 is SGHDN and CDR2 is FVKESK. There are 17 residues in the CDR3. The CDR3 sequence: CASSQEYRRELQETQFF. The DNA of the CDR3 is TGTGCCAGCAGCCAAGAGTACAGACGGGAATTGCAAGAGACCCAGTTCTTC.

In its sample, this clonotype is medium-sized. This chain connects TRBV5-1 to TRBJ2-5; 8 bases agree with TRBD2. V was pared by 0 bases and J by 2 bases, with 6 bases of the junction left unmatched. Germline assignment: CDR1 SGHRS and CDR2 YFSETQ. This CDR3 is built from 16 residues. For the CDR3, the DNA is TGCGCCAGCAGCTTGGTTGCGGGGGGCGTTCAAGAGACCCAGTACTTC. Translation gives CASSLVAGGVQETQYF.

This clonotype is medium-sized in the sample. The chain is built from TRBV7-9 and TRBJ2-1; 8 bases map to TRBD1. The ends lost 5 bases at V and 5 bases at J; junction bases unmatched: 5. Germline V CDR1 and CDR2: SEHNR, FQNEAQ (reference sequence). The CDR3 totals 14 residues. The CDR3 DNA sequence: TGTGCCAGCAGCATACCGGACAGGGACAATGAGCAGTTCTTC. This gives the protein CASSIPDRDNEQFF.

At least ten counts were recorded for this clonotype. The chain uses TRBV5-4 and TRBJ2-3; D is perhaps TRBD2 (6 bases). This CDR3 contains 15 residues. Germline V gene data show CDR1 as SGHNT and CDR2 as YYREEE (reference sequence). The ends were cut back, 0 bases at V and 4 bases at J, with 12 bases in the middle. The chain's CDR3 is CASSLGGSGSDTQYF. DNA for the CDR3: TGTGCCAGCAGCTTGGGAGGTAGCGGCTCAGATACGCAGTATTTT.

This clonotype was observed many times. The chain uses TRBV10-3 and TRBJ2-2; 12 nucleotides match TRBD2. CDR3 length: 15 residues. Per germline, CDR1 ENHRY and CDR2 SYGVKD. Trimming cost V 7 bases and J 3 bases; bases outside gene matches: 3. The chain's CDR3 is CAIKRTSGDTGELFF. In DNA, the CDR3 is TGTGCCATCAAGAGGACTAGCGGGGACACCGGGGAGCTGTTTTTT.

At least ten counts were recorded for this clonotype. The J gene is TRBJ1-2, the V gene TRBV20-1, with 8 bases identical to TRBD1. In germline, CDR1 is DFQATT, CDR2 SNEGSKA (reference sequence). After removal of 5 bases from V and 8 bases from J, the junction contained 7 bases not matched to a gene. This CDR3 comprises 12 residues. CDR3 coding DNA: TGCAGTGCTTTGGGGACAGGTGAAGGCTACACCTTC. Translating it yields CSALGTGEGYTF.

This clonotype was seen a few times. The V and J genes are TRBV7-3 and TRBJ2-7; D unclear. The V and J ends lost 1 base and 3 bases respectively, with 7 bases between them. The CDR3 is 13 amino acids. Germline CDR1 SGHTA, CDR2 FQGTGA. The CDR3 sequence: CASSLMSGYEQYF. The CDR3 DNA follows: TGTGCCAGCAGCTTAATGTCGGGCTACGAGCAGTACTTC.

This clonotype was detected ten times or more. The chain uses TRBV7-2 and TRBJ2-3; D unclear. Deletions cut 1 base from V and 5 bases from J, with 7 bases between. The V gene's germline CDR1 is SGHTA and CDR2 FQGNSA. The CDR3 totals 13 residues. The CDR3 DNA reads TGTGCCAGCAGCTTAGATTTGGGAGATACGCAGTATTTT. Encoded protein: CASSLDLGDTQYF. Combining the CDR3 with reference TRBV7-2 and TRBJ2-3 gives the whole variable domain GAGVSQSPSNKVTEKGKDVELRCDPISGHTALYWYRQSLGQGLEFLIYFQGNSAPDKSGLPSDRFSAERTGGSVSTLTIQRTQQEDSAVYLCASSLDLGDTQYFGPGTRLTVL.

In its sample, this clonotype was seen many times. This chain joins TRBV7-6 and TRBJ1-3; 7 nucleotides agree with TRBD1. From germline, CDR1 is SGHVS and CDR2 FNYEAQ. The junction had 16 bases not matched to a gene; V was cut back by 4 bases and J by 4 bases. The CDR3 is 18 residues long. CDR3 coding DNA: TGTGCCAGCAGCTCCCGGGACAGTGCCTTAACGGGAGGAAACACCATATATTTT. Its translation: CASSSRDSALTGGNTIYF.

This clonotype was detected many times. This chain joins TRBV6-5 and TRBJ1-1, with 7 bases identical to TRBD1. Germline CDR1 and CDR2: MNHEY and SVGAGI. The CDR3 extends over 14 amino acids. The V gene end was trimmed by 6 bases and the J gene end by 0 bases; junction bases not matched to a gene: 4. The CDR3 sequence: CASRRQGLNTEAFF. For the CDR3, the DNA is TGTGCCAGCAGAAGACAGGGATTGAACACTGAAGCTTTCTTT.

This clonotype showed up many times. The chain links TRBV27 to TRBJ1-5; D may be TRBD1 (6 bases). The CDR3 consists of 17 residues. Germline assignment: CDR1 MNHEY and CDR2 SMNVEV (reference sequence). Trimming pared 1 base from V and 0 bases from J, leaving 13 bases between. CDR3 loop: CASSLWGAEYSNQPQHF. The CDR3, as DNA: TGTGCCAGCAGTTTATGGGGGGCCGAGTATAGCAATCAGCCCCAGCATTTT.

The chain has TRBV7-9 and TRBJ2-7; D not resolved. The CDR3 length is 13 residues. Germline loops: CDR1 SEHNR, CDR2 FQNEAQ (reference sequence). The V end was cut by 1 base, the J end by 5 bases, with 9 bases between. This CDR3 is CASSLENINEQYF. In nucleotides, the CDR3 is TGTGCCAGCAGCTTAGAGAACATAAACGAGCAGTACTTC.

This clonotype was recorded many times. This sequence joins TRBV20-1 and TRBJ2-5; 11 bases are shared with TRBD1. Germline V gives CDR1 DFQATT, CDR2 SNEGSKA (reference sequence). The V and J ends lost 0 bases and 5 bases, in that order; junction bases with no gene match: 5. CDR3 length equals 15 residues. Written as DNA, the CDR3 is TGCAGTGCTAGAGATGCGGACAGGGGGCGTGAGACCCAGTACTTC. Its protein product is CSARDADRGRETQYF.

This clonotype ranks as medium-sized. J is TRBJ1-4 and V is TRBV3-1; the D is unclear. The CDR3 runs to 14 residues. V was trimmed by 0 bases and J by 5 bases, leaving 7 bases between them. The germline V gene encodes CDR1 LGHDT and CDR2 YNNKEL (reference sequence). CDR3 coding DNA: TGTGCCAGCAGCCAAGATTACAGAAATGAAAAACTGTTTTTT. Its translation is CASSQDYRNEKLFF.